Described below is a single T cell receptor beta chain sequence and its context. The antigen is not known. The source of the sample is a study of OX40 agonist ivuxolimab in advanced cancers. Study-level background: Under the entry rules, prior anti-PD-1, anti-PD-L1 or anti-CTLA-4 therapy was allowed, and less than 50% had some.

People who had autoimmune disease history or systemic immunosuppression were excluded. General study results and limits: In general, CD8+ T cells held more expanded clones than CD4+ did, on average.

Assay: immunoSEQ multiplex PCR; the TCRdb copy retains only in-frame clones and omits some. Of 80,000 or so clones in the sample, around nine tenths were seen once. The length of the CDR3 is 15 residues. Germline CDR1 and CDR2: SNHLY and FYNNEI. J was trimmed by 7 bases and V by 5 bases; bases with no gene match: 11. This specimen consisted of CD4+ or CD8+ T cells sorted from blood, obtained in a trial of the OX40 agonist ivuxolimab. This receptor was taken from an adult with an advanced solid tumor such as melanoma, head and neck, liver or kidney cancer. The chain combines TRBV2 with TRBJ1-3, with TRBD1 matching over 7 bases. In nucleotides, the CDR3 is TGTGCCAGCAGTCCCTGGGGGGACAGTAAGAACACCATATATTTT. This gives the protein CASSPWGDSKNTIYF.